This TCR beta chain was recovered during a study of T-cell reconstitution after alpha-beta-depleted transplantation in children. Preparing the TCRbeta library involved the use of unique molecular identifiers. TCRdb fed the PCR reads into MiXCR, producing one record per CDR3 protein. The sample shows 490,000 or so distinct CDR3 sequences, roughly a tenth of them seen only once. Findings of the study overall: Reportedly, only several hundred clones from non-depleted graft cells drove alpha-beta T-cell counts at about two months. Counts and diversity of T cells one year after transplant came mostly from newly produced T cells. TCRbeta diversity was high at day 60 in some patients (a result of surviving recipient T cells and thymic progenitors).

Germline loops: CDR1 DFQATT, CDR2 SNEGSKA (reference sequence). V lost 0 bases to trimming and J lost 2 bases; unmatched junction nucleotides: 6. The CDR3 covers 15 residues. This clonotype showed up many times. The antigen is not known. This receptor was identified in a child aged 2 to 10 with inherited bone marrow failure, due to receive a stem cell transplant. Specimen: PBMCs, collected before TCRalphabeta/CD19-depleted stem cell transplant. The J gene is TRBJ2-7, the V gene TRBV20-1; 8 nucleotides match TRBD1. The CDR3 here is CSARDEDRAPYEQYF. The CDR3 DNA follows: TGCAGTGCTAGAGACGAGGACAGGGCCCCCTACGAGCAGTACTTC.